The rows below give T cell receptor beta chains drawn from one sample of a study of OX40 agonist ivuxolimab in advanced cancers. Generated by immunoSEQ multiplex PCR, the TCRdb table keeps only in-frame clones and is missing some. The data show tens of thousands of clones, approximately 90% seen once. Sequencing used CD4+ or CD8+ T cells sorted from blood, obtained in a trial of the OX40 agonist ivuxolimab. These receptors were collected from an adult with an advanced solid tumor such as melanoma, head and neck, liver or kidney cancer. CDR3s include the opening cysteine and the closing phenylalanine or tryptophan. Each record gives: D gene, V gene, clone size, J gene, CDR3 protein, CDR3 DNA. The D gene is left open where the match is weak. Only part of the rows carry a size: once, few, many, or a class if the clone is expanded.

NA	TRBV5-6	NA	TRBJ2-2	CASSSWNRYTGELFF	TGTGCCAGCAGCTCCTGGAACAGATACACCGGGGAGCTGTTTTTT
TRBD1	TRBV7-9	NA	TRBJ1-2	CASSLAGQNYGYTF	TGTGCCAGCAGCTTAGCGGGACAGAACTATGGCTACACCTTC
TRBD2	TRBV7-8	NA	TRBJ2-3	CASSLVGLAETDTQYF	TGTGCCAGCAGCTTGGTCGGACTAGCGGAAACAGATACGCAGTATTTT
NA	TRBV6-1	NA	TRBJ2-7	CASSEAPYNSYEQYF	TGTGCCAGCAGTGAAGCCCCTTACAACTCCTACGAGCAGTACTTC
NA	TRBV11-2	NA	TRBJ2-7	CASSPQGYEQYF	TGTGCCAGCAGCCCACAGGGTTACGAGCAGTACTTC
NA	TRBV7-6	NA	TRBJ2-1	CASSLVGFGPKNEQFF	TGTGCCAGCAGCTTAGTAGGGTTTGGACCAAAAAATGAGCAGTTCTTC
TRBD1	TRBV6-6	NA	TRBJ1-1	CASSKKTGVNTEAFF	TGTGCCAGCAGTAAAAAGACAGGGGTGAACACTGAAGCTTTCTTT
TRBD1	TRBV5-8	NA	TRBJ2-7	CASSVLGQGASYEQYF	TGTGCCAGCAGCGTATTGGGACAGGGGGCTTCCTACGAGCAGTACTTC
NA	TRBV19	NA	TRBJ2-5	CASSMGADPMGTQYF	TGTGCCAGTAGTATGGGCGCGGACCCAATGGGGACCCAGTACTTC
NA	TRBV6-5	NA	TRBJ1-5	CASTREFNQPQHF	TGTGCCAGTACCAGGGAGTTCAATCAGCCCCAGCATTTT
TRBD1	TRBV9	NA	TRBJ2-7	CASSARDRPYEQYF	TGTGCCAGCAGCGCACGGGACAGGCCCTACGAGCAGTACTTC
TRBD2	TRBV23-1	NA	TRBJ2-5	CASSHPGTSGRKMETQYF	TGCGCCAGCAGTCACCCCGGGACTAGCGGGAGAAAAATGGAGACCCAGTACTTC
NA	TRBV29-1	NA	TRBJ2-5	CSVDGGGGETQYF	TGCAGCGTTGACGGGGGAGGGGGGGAGACCCAGTACTTC
TRBD2	TRBV4-1	NA	TRBJ2-1	CASSQDLAGGIDEQFF	TGCGCCAGCAGCCAAGACCTAGCGGGGGGGATCGATGAGCAGTTCTTC
NA	TRBV6-1	NA	TRBJ2-4	CASSERRAGLAKNIQYF	TGTGCCAGCAGTGAAAGGCGTGCGGGGTTAGCCAAAAACATTCAGTACTTC
NA	TRBV7-9	few	TRBJ2-2	CASSFGPPITNTGELFF	TGTGCCAGCAGCTTTGGGCCGCCTATCACGAACACCGGGGAGCTGTTTTTT
NA	TRBV7-2	NA	TRBJ1-2	CASSLTGPRYTF	TGTGCCAGCAGCTTAACCGGGCCTCGCTACACCTTC
TRBD1	TRBV7-8	NA	TRBJ1-2	CASSTRETGISEGYTF	TGTGCCAGCAGCACGAGAGAGACAGGGATATCTGAGGGCTACACCTTC
NA	TRBV6-6	once	TRBJ1-2	CASSYSDPLDYGYTF	TGTGCCAGCAGTTACTCTGATCCCCTTGATTATGGCTACACCTTC
NA	TRBV6-1	NA	TRBJ2-1	CASNPPGKREQFF	TGTGCCAGCAATCCCCCAGGGAAGAGAGAGCAGTTCTTC
TRBD1	TRBV30	NA	TRBJ1-2	CAWGRGNYGYTF	TGTGCCTGGGGCAGGGGGAACTATGGCTACACCTTC
NA	TRBV11-3	NA	TRBJ2-7	CASSSTAADSEQYF	TGTGCCAGCAGCTCAACAGCGGCAGATTCCGAGCAGTACTTC
NA	TRBV6-1	NA	TRBJ1-5	CASSLYRDQPQHF	TGTGCCAGCAGCTTATACAGGGATCAGCCCCAGCATTTT
NA	TRBV9	NA	TRBJ1-1	CASSVVAAAEAFF	TGTGCCAGCAGCGTAGTAGCAGCCGCTGAAGCTTTCTTT
TRBD2	TRBV6-4	NA	TRBJ2-1	CASSDSPSGPFNEQFF	TGTGCCAGCAGTGACTCCCCTAGCGGACCCTTCAATGAGCAGTTCTTC
TRBD2	TRBV2	NA	TRBJ2-3	CASTQSGRTDTQYF	TGTGCCAGCACGCAGAGCGGGAGAACAGATACGCAGTATTTT
NA	TRBV6-4	NA	TRBJ1-1	CASSDPSTGRRSRLGNTEAFF	TGTGCCAGCAGTGACCCCTCGACAGGAAGGCGGTCTCGGTTGGGGAACACTGAAGCTTTCTTT
NA	TRBV14	NA	TRBJ2-7	CASSQDWRGAHYEQYF	TGTGCCAGCAGCCAAGATTGGAGGGGGGCTCACTACGAGCAGTACTTC
NA	TRBV7-3	NA	TRBJ1-6	CASSLMAAGVGSPLHF	TGTGCCAGCAGCTTAATGGCCGCGGGGGTCGGGTCACCCCTCCACTTT
TRBD1	TRBV28	NA	TRBJ1-2	CASSHQTGGYGYTF	TGTGCCAGCAGCCACCAGACAGGGGGCTATGGCTACACCTTC
TRBD2	TRBV7-2	NA	TRBJ2-2	CASSLDWTSGSRTGELFF	TGTGCCAGCAGCTTAGATTGGACTAGCGGGAGTAGGACCGGGGAGCTGTTTTTT
NA	TRBV20-1	NA	TRBJ2-5	CSATPQETQYF	TGCAGTGCTACTCCTCAAGAGACCCAGTACTTC
TRBD1	TRBV5-1	NA	TRBJ1-1	CASANRGDTEAFF	TGCGCCAGTGCTAACAGGGGAGACACTGAAGCTTTCTTT
TRBD2	TRBV19	NA	TRBJ2-5	CASSRLAGVQETQYF	TGTGCCAGTAGCAGACTAGCGGGGGTGCAAGAGACCCAGTACTTC
TRBD1	TRBV18	NA	TRBJ1-1	CASSGDRGLRTEAFF	TGTGCCAGCTCCGGAGACAGGGGACTCCGGACTGAAGCTTTCTTT
NA	TRBV10-1	NA	TRBJ1-3	CASSESRAGNTIYF	TGCGCCAGCAGTGAGTCAAGAGCTGGAAACACCATATATTTT
NA	TRBV7-9	NA	TRBJ1-2	CASSLAGVPNYGYTF	TGTGCCAGCAGCTTAGCGGGGGTACCCAACTATGGCTACACCTTC
TRBD1	TRBV10-3	NA	TRBJ1-2	CAISGQGAGGYTF	TGTGCCATCAGTGGGCAGGGGGCTGGTGGCTACACCTTC
NA	TRBV5-5	NA	TRBJ1-5	CASSPGHSNQPQHF	TGTGCCAGCAGCCCGGGACACAGCAATCAGCCCCAGCATTTT